Sequencing of this T cell receptor (beta chain) was carried out in a study of blood T cells in healthy people across ages. In the study overall: When template switching was applied, about one barcoded beta molecule was captured per two T cells. Findings of the study overall: A roughly linear age-dependent decrease characterized TCR beta diversity per million T cells.

Comment on this clonotype: Its antigen is not known.

It was with a sample-barcoded 5' primer and a J-beta primer mix that a second PCR of about 7 to 12 cycles was run. Each sample yielded at least 2.5 million CDR3-containing paired-end reads. A single record per CDR3 protein comes from TCRdb applying MiXCR to the 5' RACE reads. The sample records roughly 700,000 distinct CDR3 sequences, roughly 50% being singletons. This CDR3 is built from 15 residues. Between the trimmed V and J ends, which lost 3 bases and 0 bases, there was a span of 9 bases. Per germline, CDR1 SGHTA and CDR2 FQGNSA. The sequence derives from a woman aged 55-70 years in good health. This chain uses TRBV7-2 with TRBJ2-1; weak D call: TRBD1 (6 bases). Sequencing input: blood. The DNA of the CDR3 is TGTGCCAGCAGCTTCGACAGGAGCTCCTACAATGAGCAGTTCTTC. The encoded protein is CASSFDRSSYNEQFF.